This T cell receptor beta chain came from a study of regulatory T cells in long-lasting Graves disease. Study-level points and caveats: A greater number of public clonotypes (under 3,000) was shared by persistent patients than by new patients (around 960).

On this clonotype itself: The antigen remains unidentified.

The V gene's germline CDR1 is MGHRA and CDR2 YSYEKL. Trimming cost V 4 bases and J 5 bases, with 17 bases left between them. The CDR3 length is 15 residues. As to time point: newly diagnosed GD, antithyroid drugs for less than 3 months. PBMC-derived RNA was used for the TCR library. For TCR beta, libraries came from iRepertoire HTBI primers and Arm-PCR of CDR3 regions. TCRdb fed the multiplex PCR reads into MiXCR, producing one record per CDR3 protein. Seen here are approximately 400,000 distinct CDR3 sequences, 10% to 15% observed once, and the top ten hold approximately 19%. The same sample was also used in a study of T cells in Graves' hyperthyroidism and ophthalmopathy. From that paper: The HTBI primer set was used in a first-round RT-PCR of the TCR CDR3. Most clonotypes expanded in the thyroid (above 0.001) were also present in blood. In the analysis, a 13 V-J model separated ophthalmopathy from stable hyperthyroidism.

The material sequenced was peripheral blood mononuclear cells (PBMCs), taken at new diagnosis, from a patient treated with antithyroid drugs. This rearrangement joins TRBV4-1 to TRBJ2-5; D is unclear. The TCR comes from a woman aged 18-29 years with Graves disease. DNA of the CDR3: TGCGCCAGCAGCCCGCAATCGGCCGGAAAGGAGACCCAGTACTTC. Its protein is CASSPQSAGKETQYF.